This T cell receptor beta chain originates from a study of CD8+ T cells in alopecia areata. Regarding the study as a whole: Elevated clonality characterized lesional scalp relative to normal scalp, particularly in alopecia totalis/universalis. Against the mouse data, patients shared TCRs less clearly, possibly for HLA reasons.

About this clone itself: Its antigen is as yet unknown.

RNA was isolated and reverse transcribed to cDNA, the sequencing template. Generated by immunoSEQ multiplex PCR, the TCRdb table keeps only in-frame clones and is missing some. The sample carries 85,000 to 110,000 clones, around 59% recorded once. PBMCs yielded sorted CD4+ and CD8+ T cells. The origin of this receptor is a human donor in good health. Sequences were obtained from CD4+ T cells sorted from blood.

The CDR3 nucleotides read TGCAGCGTGCAACAGGGTGATGGCACAGATACGCAGTATTTT. It is translated as CSVQQGDGTDTQYF. V is TRBV29-1 and J is TRBJ2-3, with a weak D call TRBD1 (6 bases). V lost 6 bases and J 1 base, leaving 14 bases between the germline ends. Germline V gene lookup returns CDR1 SQVTM and CDR2 ANQGSEA. This CDR3 is 14 amino acids long.